The 2 T cell receptor beta chains in this list originate from one sample, sequenced in a study of technical replicates of blood from a handful of donors. The assay was immunoSEQ multiplex PCR, and TCRdb's table has in-frame clones only and misses some. This sample has under 100,000 clones, with 90% to 96% found just once. Sequencing was performed on T cells isolated from PBMCs. These receptors were obtained from a human donor in good health.

Remarks on this clone: The sample carries other DNA sequences with the same CDR3. For the CDR3, the DNA is TGCGCCAGCAGCCAAGGACAGGGTACCTACGAGCAGTACTTC. The encoded protein is CASSQGQGTYEQYF. The chain employs TRBV4-1 and TRBJ2-7; 7 nucleotides align to TRBD1. The CDR3 contains 14 residues. The junction had 2 bases not matched to a gene; V was cut back by 1 base and J by 2 bases. The germline V gene encodes CDR1 MGHRA and CDR2 YSYEKL.

The gene calls are TRBV5-1 and TRBJ2-7; the match to TRBD2 covers 7 bases. Germline-derived CDR1 and CDR2 are SGHRS and YFSETQ. CDR3 size: 15 residues. The trim removed 0 bases at V and 1 base at J, leaving 4 bases unmatched. The CDR3 coding sequence is TGCGCCAGCAGCTTGGCCGGGGGGACGTCCTACGAGCAGTACTTC. Its protein is CASSLAGGTSYEQYF.